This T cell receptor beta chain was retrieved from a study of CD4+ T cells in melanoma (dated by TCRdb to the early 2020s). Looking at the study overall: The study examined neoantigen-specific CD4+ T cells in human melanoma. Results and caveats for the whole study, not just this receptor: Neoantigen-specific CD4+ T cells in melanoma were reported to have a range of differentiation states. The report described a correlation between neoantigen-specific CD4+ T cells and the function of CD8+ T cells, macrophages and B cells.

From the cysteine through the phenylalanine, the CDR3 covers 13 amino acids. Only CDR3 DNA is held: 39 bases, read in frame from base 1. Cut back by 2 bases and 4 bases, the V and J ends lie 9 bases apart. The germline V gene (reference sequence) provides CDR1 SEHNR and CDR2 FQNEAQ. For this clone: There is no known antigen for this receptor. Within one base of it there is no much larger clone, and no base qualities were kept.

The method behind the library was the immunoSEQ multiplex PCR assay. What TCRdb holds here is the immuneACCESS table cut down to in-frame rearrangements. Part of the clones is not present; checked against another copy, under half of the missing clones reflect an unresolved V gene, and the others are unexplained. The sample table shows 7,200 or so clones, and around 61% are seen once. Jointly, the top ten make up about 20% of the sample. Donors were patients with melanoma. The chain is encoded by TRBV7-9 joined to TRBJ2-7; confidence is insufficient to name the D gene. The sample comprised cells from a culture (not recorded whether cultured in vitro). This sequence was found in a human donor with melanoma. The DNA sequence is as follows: TGTGCCAGCAGCTTAAAACCGGTATACGAGCAGTACTTC. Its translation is CASSLKPVYEQYF.